This T cell receptor (beta chain) was sequenced in a study of T cells in localized non-small cell lung cancer. General study results and limits: Among blood samples, higher T cell density accompanied longer overall survival. The appearance of a median approximately 57 of the top 100 tumor clones was seen in adjacent lung.

Assay: immunoSEQ multiplex PCR; the TCRdb copy retains only in-frame clones and omits some. The table records just under 1,500 clones, 20% to 25% of them present only once. Investigators took adjacent lung free of atypia at least 2 cm from the tumor margin. On this clone itself: Its antigen remains unidentified.

CDR1 and CDR2 from the germline V gene are SGHNT and YENEEA. CDR3 length: 15 residues. The V and J ends lost 3 bases and 4 bases, in that order; junction bases with no gene match: 4. The sequencing used normal lung tissue next to the tumor, collected before any cancer treatment. The TCR was taken from a male donor at least 60 years old with stage II squamous cell lung carcinoma. This chain links TRBV11-3 with TRBJ2-1; 9 bases fit TRBD1. The CDR3 loop is CASSLYGTGYNEQFF. CDR3 sequence (DNA): TGTGCCAGCAGCTTGTACGGGACAGGGTACAATGAGCAGTTCTTC.